This T cell receptor (beta chain) originates from a study of shared clonotypes between healthy human individuals. Some clones are missing from TCRdb's copy, which holds only in-frame ones; the method was immunoSEQ multiplex PCR. The data show 1.4 million to 1.5 million clones, around 97% seen once. The sequenced sample consisted of naive CD4+ T cells sorted from blood. Sample subset: CD45RA+ positively selected. The receptor was isolated from a man younger than 40 in good health.

CDR3 sequence reads: CASRGRAGVKSANEQFF. The CDR3 bases are TGTGCCAGCAGGGGGCGAGCGGGAGTAAAGTCCGCCAATGAGCAGTTCTTC. J is TRBJ2-1 and V is TRBV2; TRBD2 aligns across 8 bases. The V and J ends lost 6 bases and 6 bases, in that order; junction bases with no gene match: 16. In germline, CDR1 is SNHLY, CDR2 FYNNEI. The CDR3 has 17 amino acids.